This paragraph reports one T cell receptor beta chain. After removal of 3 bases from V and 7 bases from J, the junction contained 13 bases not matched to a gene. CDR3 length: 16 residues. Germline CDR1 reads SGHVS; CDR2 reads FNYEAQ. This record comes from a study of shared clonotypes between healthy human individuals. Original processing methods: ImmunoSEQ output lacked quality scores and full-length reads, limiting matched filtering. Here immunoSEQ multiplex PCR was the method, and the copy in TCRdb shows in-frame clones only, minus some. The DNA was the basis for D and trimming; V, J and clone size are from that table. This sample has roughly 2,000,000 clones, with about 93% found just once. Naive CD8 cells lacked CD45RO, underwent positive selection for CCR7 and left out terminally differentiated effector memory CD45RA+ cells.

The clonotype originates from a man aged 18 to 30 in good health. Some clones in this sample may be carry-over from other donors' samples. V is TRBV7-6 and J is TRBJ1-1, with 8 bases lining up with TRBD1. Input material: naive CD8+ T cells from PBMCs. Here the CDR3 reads CASSLTPGTGAIEAFF. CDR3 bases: TGTGCCAGCAGCTTGACCCCCGGGACAGGAGCAATTGAAGCTTTCTTT.